The rows below give T cell receptor beta chains drawn from one sample of a study of blood T cell repertoires in COVID-19. The data were produced by immunoSEQ multiplex PCR, yet TCRdb's version contains in-frame clones alone and is incomplete. This table holds around 230,000 clones, roughly 87% found once. Sequenced input: peripheral blood. Receptors were obtained from a man in his sixties who had recovered from COVID-19. CDR3s include the opening cysteine and the closing phenylalanine or tryptophan. Fields, in order: V gene, clone size, J gene, D gene, CDR3 DNA, CDR3 protein. A D gene is named only where the DNA matches it firmly. The size entry is marked missing in some rows and otherwise reads once, few, many or a size class.

TRBV30	NA	TRBJ2-5	NA	TGTGCCTGGAGTGTAAAACCACCCCGCGGGACCCAGTACTTC	CAWSVKPPRGTQYF
TRBV6-4	few	TRBJ1-1	TRBD1	TGTGCCATCGAGATGGGACAGGTGGACACTGAAGCTTTCTTT	CAIEMGQVDTEAFF
TRBV24-1	NA	TRBJ2-7	TRBD2	TGTGCCACCAGTGCTAGCGGGGGGGAATACGAGCAGTACTTC	CATSASGGEYEQYF
TRBV5-1	NA	TRBJ2-2	NA	TGCGCCAGCAGCTTGGGGCAGGCCACCGGGGAGCTGTTTTTT	CASSLGQATGELFF
TRBV10-3	NA	TRBJ1-3	NA	TGTGCCACCACCGCCGGCGTCGGTATCGAGGACACCATATATTTT	CATTAGVGIEDTIYF
TRBV19	NA	TRBJ2-7	NA	TGTGCCAGTAGGTCTCCGGGACAAGCCTCCTACGAGCAGTACTTC	CASRSPGQASYEQYF
TRBV28	NA	TRBJ2-2	NA	TGTGCCAGCAGTTCATATACGCGCTGGAACACCGGGGAGCTGTTTTTT	CASSSYTRWNTGELFF
TRBV5-1	NA	TRBJ2-7	TRBD1	TGCGCCAGCAGCTTGGGACAGGGTTTAGCCTACGAGCAGTACTTC	CASSLGQGLAYEQYF
TRBV6-2/TRBV6-3	NA	TRBJ2-1	TRBD2	TGTGCCAGCAGTTACTTGGGACTAAGTACCAATGAGCAGTTCTTC	CASSYLGLSTNEQFF
TRBV9	NA	TRBJ2-1	NA	TGTGCCAGCAGCTTGCGGCGGGAGCAGTTCTTC	CASSLRREQFF
TRBV2	NA	TRBJ2-7	NA	TGTGCCCGTGAAGATGGGGGCCACGAGCAGTACTTC	CAREDGGHEQYF
TRBV18	NA	TRBJ2-1	NA	TGTGCCAGCTCCCCCCGTATCGGGGGGCGCAGGAATGAGCAGTTCTTC	CASSPRIGGRRNEQFF
TRBV6-5	once	TRBJ1-6	NA	TGTGCCAGCAGGGCGGGGGGGAATTCACCCCTCCACTTT	CASRAGGNSPLHF
TRBV7-7	once	TRBJ2-3	TRBD2	TGTGCCAGCAGCTCGACTAGCGGGGGGGACACAGATACGCAGTATTTT	CASSSTSGGDTDTQYF
TRBV4-1	NA	TRBJ2-7	TRBD1	TGCGCCAGCAGGTTACAGCCGGGACAGGGCCCCTACGAGCAGTACTTC	CASRLQPGQGPYEQYF
TRBV12-3/TRBV12-4	NA	TRBJ1-5	NA	TGTGCCAGCAGTTCGAGCCTCCGACAGCCCCAGCATTTT	CASSSSLRQPQHF
TRBV7-2	NA	TRBJ1-1	NA	TGTGCCAGCAGCTGGACACGGAACACTGAAGCTTTCTTT	CASSWTRNTEAFF
TRBV9	NA	TRBJ1-3	NA	TGTGCCAGCAGCGCTACTCAGGGGCCGGCTGGAAACACCATATATTTT	CASSATQGPAGNTIYF
TRBV6-6	NA	TRBJ1-2	NA	TGTGCCAGCAGTTCTACGGCGGGGTTCTATGGCTACACCTTC	CASSSTAGFYGYTF
TRBV6-5	NA	TRBJ1-1	NA	TGTGCCAGCAGTACGGGGAGGCCTCAGAACACTGAAGCTTTCTTT	CASSTGRPQNTEAFF
TRBV19	NA	TRBJ1-3	NA	TGTGCCAGTAGTATCGCTAGGATCAACACCATATATTTT	CASSIARINTIYF
TRBV2	once	TRBJ1-2	TRBD1	TGTGCCAGCAGCGAATACAGGGGCGATAACTATGGCTACACCTTC	CASSEYRGDNYGYTF
TRBV3-1/TRBV3-2	NA	TRBJ2-1	NA	TGTGCCAGCAGCCAAGATTTTATAAAGGGGCATGAGCAGTTCTTC	CASSQDFIKGHEQFF
TRBV6-2/TRBV6-3	NA	TRBJ2-1	TRBD2	TGTGCCAGCAGTTACGCTAGCGGGGGGGCTAATGAGCAGTTCTTC	CASSYASGGANEQFF
TRBV7-9	NA	TRBJ1-2	NA	TGTGCCAGCAGCTCCACAAGGACACTTCAGGGTGGCTACACCTTC	CASSSTRTLQGGYTF
TRBV6-1	NA	TRBJ2-7	TRBD2	TGTGCCAGCAGTGAAGGGCTAGCGGGGGGCTACGAGCAGTACTTC	CASSEGLAGGYEQYF
TRBV6-5	few	TRBJ2-7	NA	TGTGCCAGCAACGGACAGTTCAACGAGCAGTACTTC	CASNGQFNEQYF
TRBV24-1	NA	TRBJ1-5	TRBD1	TGTGCCACCAGTGATGCAGGGGGACGGCCCCAGCATTTT	CATSDAGGRPQHF
TRBV5-5	NA	TRBJ2-1	TRBD2	TGTGCCAGCAGCTTAGGACTAGCATCCTACAATGAGCAGTTCTTC	CASSLGLASYNEQFF
TRBV4-2	once	TRBJ2-3	TRBD1	TGTGCCAGCAGCCAGTATGTCGGGACAGGGCCAGATACGCAGTATTTT	CASSQYVGTGPDTQYF
TRBV5-1	NA	TRBJ1-2	TRBD1	TGCGCCAGCAGCTCCGACAACACCGGGACAGGGGCCCTATACACCTTC	CASSSDNTGTGALYTF
TRBV5-4	NA	TRBJ2-5	NA	TGTGCCAGCAGCGGGCCGGGAGCGGCCCAAGAGACCCAGTACTTC	CASSGPGAAQETQYF
TRBV24-1	NA	TRBJ2-3	TRBD1	TGTGCCACCAGTGATCTTAGGCCGGGACAGCCGAGCACAGATACGCAGTATTTT	CATSDLRPGQPSTDTQYF